Following are 21 T cell receptor beta chains from one sample sequenced in a study of blood T cell repertoires in COVID-19. TCRdb's copy holds only in-frame clones and misses some; the assay was immunoSEQ multiplex PCR. The table includes about 380,000 clones, about 89% detected once. Input material: PBMCs or T cells enriched from blood (not recorded which). Every receptor here comes from a man aged 30-40 years who had recovered from COVID-19.

The V call is TRBV6-5, the J call TRBJ1-2, with a weak D call TRBD1 (5 bases). CDR3 size: 11 residues. Trimming pared 5 bases from V and 9 bases from J, leaving 10 bases between. CDR1 and CDR2 from the germline V gene are MNHEY and SVGAGI. The CDR3 loop is CASSLGGSYTF. The CDR3 nucleotides are TGTGCCAGCAGTCTGGGGGGAAGCTACACCTTC.

The V gene is TRBV7-9, the J gene TRBJ1-2; 8 bases map to TRBD1. The CDR3 covers 15 residues. Germline V gene sequence: CDR1 SEHNR, CDR2 FQNEAQ (reference sequence). V lost 5 bases and J lost 7; bases outside the gene matches: 12. The CDR3 loop reads CASSHMAQGAGGYTF. For the CDR3, the DNA is TGTGCCAGCAGCCATATGGCCCAGGGGGCGGGTGGCTACACCTTC.

This chain connects TRBV10-3 to TRBJ1-5; the D gene is possibly TRBD1 (6 bases). Trimming cost V 4 bases and J 0 bases, with 19 bases left between them. Per germline, CDR1 ENHRY and CDR2 SYGVKD. There are 18 residues in the CDR3. The CDR3 here is CAISGGRDTDISNQPQHF. CDR3 DNA: TGTGCCATCAGTGGCGGCAGGGACACGGATATTAGCAATCAGCCCCAGCATTTT.

The V and J genes are TRBV5-4 and TRBJ1-1; maybe TRBD1 (6 bases). The CDR3 sequence is 16 residues long. V lost 4 bases and J 0 bases, leaving 16 bases between the germline ends. Germline V gene lookup returns CDR1 SGHNT and CDR2 YYREEE (reference sequence). The CDR3 is CASSPGGGLVNTEAFF. The CDR3 DNA reads as TGTGCCAGCAGCCCCGGAGGGGGACTAGTGAACACTGAAGCTTTCTTT.

V is TRBV12-3 or TRBV12-4 and J is TRBJ1-2; 9 bases fit TRBD1. V was pared by 6 bases and J by 6 bases, with 5 bases of the junction left unmatched. This CDR3 has 13 amino acids. CDR3 loop: CASRTDRGHGYTF. CDR3 in DNA: TGTGCCAGCAGGACGGACAGGGGACATGGCTACACCTTC.

This chain connects TRBV3-1 (or the pseudogene TRBV3-2) to TRBJ1-2; TRBD1 aligns across 8 bases. Germline CDR1 and CDR2: LGHDT and YNNKEL (reference sequence). CDR3 size: 14 residues. Unmatched junction bases numbered 6, after V lost 3 bases and J lost 6 bases. The DNA of the CDR3 is TGTGCCAGCAGCCAGATCAGGGGGCAGGATGGCTACACCTTC. It specifies CASSQIRGQDGYTF.

About this clone: This same CDR3 is encoded by further DNA sequences in the sample. V is TRBV30 and J is TRBJ1-1; TRBD1 might be the D (5 bases). V gave up 1 base and J gave up 5 bases, with 11 bases separating them. Germline V gene data show CDR1 as GTSNPN and CDR2 as SVGIG (reference sequence). CDR3 length: 13 residues. In nucleotides, the CDR3 is TGTGCCTGGAGTGGGCAGGGAGGAACTGAAGCTTTCTTT. This codes for CAWSGQGGTEAFF.

The chain links TRBV5-5 to TRBJ1-5; weak D call: TRBD1 (5 bases). The CDR3 extends over 17 amino acids. The germline V gene encodes CDR1 SGHKS and CDR2 YYEKEE (reference sequence). V lost 1 base, J lost 4 bases, and 18 bases lay in between. In nucleotides, the CDR3 is TGTGCCAGCAGCTTGTTCCCCCCGGGGGACGCAAATCAGCCCCAGCATTTT. Translation gives CASSLFPPGDANQPQHF.

V gene TRBV19 combines with J gene TRBJ1-1, with 7 bases identical to TRBD1. This CDR3 is 18 amino acids long. J lost 5 bases, V lost 5 bases, and 20 bases had no gene match. Germline values: CDR1 LNHDA, CDR2 SQIVND (reference sequence). CDR3 nucleotides: TGTGCCAGTAGTCGACTAGACAGGGTTTTGGAGGTGAGGACTGAAGCTTTCTTT. It is translated as CASSRLDRVLEVRTEAFF.

Points on this clone: The sample contains more than one DNA sequence encoding this CDR3. The chain is built from TRBV3-1 (or the pseudogene TRBV3-2) and TRBJ2-7; D call uncertain. Germline assignment: CDR1 LGHDT and CDR2 YNNKEL (reference sequence). This CDR3 comprises 12 residues. V was pared by 1 base and J by 2 bases, with 3 bases between. DNA for the CDR3: TGTGCCAGCAGCCAAGTAACCTACGAGCAGTACTTC. Its protein is CASSQVTYEQYF.

The gene calls are TRBV7-6 and TRBJ2-1; TRBD1 matches 9 bases. After removal of 1 base from V and 6 bases from J, the junction contained 4 bases not matched to a gene. The CDR3 sequence is 15 residues long. Germline CDR1 is SGHVS and CDR2 is FNYEAQ. The CDR3 DNA reads as TGTGCCAGCAGCTTAGGACAGGGGGGTTTCAATGAGCAGTTCTTC. Translation gives CASSLGQGGFNEQFF.

V is TRBV29-1 and J is TRBJ1-1; 8 bases agree with TRBD1. This CDR3 has 14 amino acids. Trimming at V came to 4 bases and at J to 1 base, leaving 5 bases not matched to a gene. Germline V gene sequence: CDR1 SQVTM, CDR2 ANQGSEA. As DNA, the CDR3 is TGCAGCGTTGTGTTTGGGACAGGGAACACTGAAGCTTTCTTT. It codes for CSVVFGTGNTEAFF.

The chain couples TRBV11-3 to TRBJ2-3; 7 nucleotides match TRBD1. V dropped 4 bases and J dropped 2; count of bases not matched to a gene: 12. Germline lookup yields CDR1 SGHNT and CDR2 YENEEA. The CDR3 is 17 residues long. The CDR3 coding sequence is TGTGCCAGCAGCTCCAAAAACCGGGACAGCCTCACAGATACGCAGTATTTT. Translated: CASSSKNRDSLTDTQYF.

The V and J genes are TRBV7-8 and TRBJ2-5; 10 bases map to TRBD1. The CDR3 has 17 residues. Per germline, CDR1 SGHVS and CDR2 FQNEAQ. V lost 5 bases and J lost 2; bases outside the gene matches: 11. The CDR3 sequence is CASSPPNPGQGQETQYF. The CDR3 nucleotides read TGTGCCAGCAGCCCACCAAACCCGGGACAGGGGCAAGAGACCCAGTACTTC. The whole variable domain, filled in from reference TRBV7-8 and TRBJ2-5, reads GAGVSQSPRYKVAKRGQDVALRCDPISGHVSLFWYQQALGQGPEFLTYFQNEAQLDKSGLPSDRFFAERPEGSVSTLKIQRTQQEDSAVYLCASSPPNPGQGQETQYFGPGTRLLVL.

The J gene is TRBJ1-1, the V gene TRBV7-2; D not certain. The CDR3 runs to 14 residues. V was cut by 5 bases and J by 6 bases, with 16 bases left in between. CDR1 is SGHTA and CDR2 is FQGNSA in the germline V gene. DNA of the CDR3: TGTGCCAGCAGCCTTACAGCGGGCCGCGCTGAAGCTTTCTTT. Translated: CASSLTAGRAEAFF.

This chain joins TRBV12-3 or TRBV12-4 and TRBJ1-1; 7 bases line up with TRBD1. With 5 bases clipped from V and 11 bases from J, the junction kept 11 bases outside the gene matches. This CDR3 spans 13 amino acids. This CDR3 reads CASSPRALQGAFF. CDR3 sequence (DNA): TGTGCCAGCAGTCCTCGGGCCCTACAGGGGGCTTTCTTT.

The rearrangement joins TRBV3-1 (or the pseudogene TRBV3-2) to TRBJ1-4; D uncertain. This CDR3 has 15 amino acids. V was shortened by 1 base and J by 5 bases, with 11 bases between the two germline ends. Germline values: CDR1 LGHDT, CDR2 YNNKEL (reference sequence). CDR3: CASSQGRNPNEKLFF. CDR3 DNA sequence: TGTGCCAGCAGCCAAGGGAGGAATCCGAATGAAAAACTGTTTTTT.

This chain joins TRBV19 and TRBJ1-3; possibly TRBD1 for D (6 bases). The germline gives CDR1 LNHDA, CDR2 SQIVND (reference sequence). V was clipped by 1 base and J by 1 base, with 8 bases between them. CDR3 length equals 15 residues. The CDR3 sequence is CASSIAGTSGNTIYF. CDR3 coding DNA: TGTGCCAGTAGTATAGCCGGGACATCTGGAAACACCATATATTTT. The whole variable domain, remainder taken from reference TRBV19 and TRBJ1-3, is DGGITQSPKYLFRKEGQNVTLSCEQNLNHDAMYWYRQDPGQGLRLIYYSQIVNDFQKGDIAEGYSVSREKKESFPLTVTSAQKNPTAFYLCASSIAGTSGNTIYFGEGSWLTVV.

The sample holds one count of this clone. The CDR3 nucleotides read TGTGCCAGCAGTGAAGCACAGGGGATTCGCGGCTACACCTTC. Protein sequence: CASSEAQGIRGYTF. This chain joins TRBV25-1 and TRBJ1-2; 7 bases are shared with TRBD1. CDR3 length: 14 residues. Germline CDR1 reads MGHDK; CDR2 reads SYGVNS. Trimming cost V 2 bases and J 8 bases; bases outside gene matches: 8.

The V and J genes are TRBV19 and TRBJ1-2, with a tentative D call TRBD1 (5 bases). CDR1 and CDR2 (germline): LNHDA, SQIVND (reference sequence). The CDR3 extends over 14 amino acids. The germline V and J ends were trimmed by 5 bases and 5 bases, with 15 bases remaining between them. The CDR3 region is CASSDSPGGYGYTF. Written as DNA, the CDR3 is TGTGCCAGTAGTGATTCCCCGGGGGGTTATGGCTACACCTTC.

This clone was counted a single time. The CDR3 bases are TGTGCCAGCAGTTGGGTCACTAACTACGAGCAGTACTTC. Residues: CASSWVTNYEQYF. The rearrangement uses TRBV6-2 or TRBV6-3 and TRBJ2-7; D gene ambiguous. Germline CDR1 is MNHEY and CDR2 is SVGEGT. The CDR3 loop spans 13 amino acids. V was shortened by 4 bases and J by 3 bases, with 10 bases between the two germline ends.